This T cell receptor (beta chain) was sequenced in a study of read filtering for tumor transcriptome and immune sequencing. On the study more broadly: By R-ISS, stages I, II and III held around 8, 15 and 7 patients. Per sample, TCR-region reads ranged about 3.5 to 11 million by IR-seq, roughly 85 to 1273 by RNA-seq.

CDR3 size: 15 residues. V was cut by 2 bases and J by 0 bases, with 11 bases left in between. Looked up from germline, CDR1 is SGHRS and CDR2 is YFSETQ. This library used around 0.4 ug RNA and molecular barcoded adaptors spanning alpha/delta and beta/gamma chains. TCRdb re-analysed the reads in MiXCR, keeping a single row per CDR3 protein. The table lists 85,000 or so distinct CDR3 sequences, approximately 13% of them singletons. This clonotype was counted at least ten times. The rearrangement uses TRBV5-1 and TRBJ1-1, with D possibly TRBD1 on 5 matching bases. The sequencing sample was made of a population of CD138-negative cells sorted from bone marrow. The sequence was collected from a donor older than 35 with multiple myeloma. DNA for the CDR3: TGCGCCAGCAGCTTAGCGACAGCCATGAACACTGAAGCTTTCTTT. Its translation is CASSLATAMNTEAFF.